Each of the 25 T cell receptor beta chains below was sequenced from the same sample in a study of technical replicates of blood from several donors. Only in-frame clones appear in the TCRdb table, and some are missing; sequencing was by immunoSEQ multiplex PCR. This table holds roughly 60,000 clones, roughly 89% found once. The sequenced material came from PBMCs. The receptors shown here come from a human donor in good health. Some clones in this sample may be carry-over from other donors' samples.

The chain employs TRBV19 and TRBJ1-2, with D possibly matching TRBD1 (6 bases). Deletions cut 9 bases from V and 6 bases from J, with 17 bases between. CDR1 and CDR2 from the germline V gene are LNHDA and SQIVND (reference sequence). The CDR3 extends over 13 amino acids. The CDR3 region is CASRGAGENGYTF. The DNA of the CDR3 is TGTGCCAGCCGGGGGGCAGGGGAAAATGGCTACACCTTC.

A note on this clone: This sample includes further DNA sequences coding for the same CDR3. The chain joins TRBV5-1 to TRBJ2-1, with 7 nucleotides matching TRBD2. There are 15 residues in the CDR3. With 2 bases clipped from V and 0 bases from J, the junction kept 2 bases outside the gene matches. Germline CDR1 reads SGHRS; CDR2 reads YFSETQ. The chain's CDR3 is CASSFLAGSYNEQFF. Here the CDR3 DNA reads TGCGCCAGCAGCTTTTTAGCGGGCTCCTACAATGAGCAGTTCTTC.

This clone has just one count. V and J are TRBV7-2 and TRBJ2-1; D is uncertain. Trimming pared 1 base from V and 12 bases from J, leaving 10 bases between. This CDR3 region has 12 residues. Germline-derived CDR1 and CDR2 are SGHTA and FQGNSA. The chain's CDR3 is CASSLDSAVQFF. The CDR3 nucleotides are TGTGCCAGCAGCTTAGATTCGGCGGTGCAGTTCTTC.

V usage is TRBV7-8 and J usage is TRBJ1-5; 11 bases are shared with TRBD1. The length of the CDR3 is 14 residues. With 6 bases clipped from V and 6 bases from J, the junction kept 4 bases outside the gene matches. The germline V gene has CDR1 SGHVS and CDR2 FQNEAQ. CDR3: CASSRTGGPQPQHF. CDR3 coding DNA: TGTGCCAGCAGTCGGACAGGGGGCCCTCAGCCCCAGCATTTT.

The rearrangement uses TRBV6-4 and TRBJ1-2; D uncertain. The CDR3 sequence is 11 residues long. CDR1 and CDR2 from the germline V gene are MRHNA and SNTAGT. V lost 3 bases and J 8 bases, leaving 7 bases between the germline ends. The CDR3 protein is CASSDLGGYTF. In DNA, the CDR3 is TGTGCCAGCAGTGATCTAGGAGGCTACACCTTC.

The J gene is TRBJ2-3, the V gene TRBV11-2; maybe TRBD2 (6 bases). Per germline, CDR1 SGHAT and CDR2 FQNNGV. V lost 3 bases, J lost 2 bases, and 12 bases lay in between. This CDR3 contains 15 residues. The DNA for the CDR3 is TGTGCCAGCAGCTTCGGAACGGGGGACACAGATACGCAGTATTTT. Translating it yields CASSFGTGDTDTQYF. The full variable domain, in which reference TRBV11-2 and TRBJ2-3 provide the parts outside the CDR3, is EAGVAQSPRYKIIEKRQSVAFWCNPISGHATLYWYQQILGQGPKLLIQFQNNGVVDDSQLPKDRFSAERLKGVDSTLKIQPAKLEDSAVYLCASSFGTGDTDTQYFGPGTRLTVL.

J is TRBJ2-7 and V is TRBV15; 8 bases map to TRBD1. Germline CDR1 reads LNHNV; CDR2 reads YYDKDF (reference sequence). CDR3 length: 14 amino acids. V dropped 2 bases and J dropped 2; count of bases not matched to a gene: 2. The CDR3 region is CATSRWTGPYEQYF. In nucleotides, the CDR3 is TGTGCCACCAGCAGATGGACAGGGCCCTACGAGCAGTACTTC. The entire variable domain, with the rest obtained from reference TRBV15 and TRBJ2-7, is as follows: DAMVIQNPRYQVTQFGKPVTLSCSQTLNHNVMYWYQQKSSQAPKLLFHYYDKDFNNEADTPDNFQSRRPNTSFCFLDIRSPGLGDTAMYLCATSRWTGPYEQYFGPGTRLTVT.

The genes are TRBV5-1 and TRBJ2-7; 9 positions match TRBD2. The CDR3 runs 14 residues. Losses at the gene ends were 4 bases for V and 3 bases for J; bases not matched to a gene: 5. In germline, CDR1 is SGHRS, CDR2 YFSETQ. DNA of the CDR3: TGCGCCAGCAGCGAGACTAGCGGCGACTACGAGCAGTACTTC. This gives the protein CASSETSGDYEQYF.

The chain combines TRBV27 with TRBJ1-2; 11 nucleotides line up with TRBD1. Germline CDR1 reads MNHEY; CDR2 reads SMNVEV (reference sequence). The CDR3 is 16 residues long. J gave up 7 bases and V 1 base, and 8 bases lay outside the gene matches. The CDR3, as DNA: TGTGCCAGCAGTTTATTCGGGACAGGGGGGGTTGGTGGCTACACCTTC. Protein product: CASSLFGTGGVGGYTF.

A single count supports this clone. J is TRBJ1-5 and V is TRBV7-8; 7 bases are a match to TRBD1. V was clipped by 0 bases and J by 7 bases; unmatched bases: 6. Looked up from germline, CDR1 is SGHVS and CDR2 is FQNEAQ. CDR3 length: 15 amino acids. CDR3 sequence (DNA): TGTGCCAGCAGCTTAGCGGGGCAGGGGGGACAGCCCCAGCATTTT. This codes for CASSLAGQGGQPQHF.

The rearrangement joins TRBV10-2 to TRBJ2-7, with 7 bases lining up with TRBD2. CDR3 length equals 15 residues. J was trimmed by 4 bases and V by 4 bases; bases with no gene match: 10. CDR1 is WSHSY, CDR2 SAAADI, per germline. CDR3 sequence: CASSGFGGGGYEQYF. The CDR3 DNA is TGCGCCAGCAGTGGTTTTGGTGGGGGAGGGTACGAGCAGTACTTC.

The chain carries TRBV28 and TRBJ2-7; 8 nucleotides line up with TRBD2. The germline gives CDR1 MDHEN, CDR2 SYDVKM. This CDR3 has 15 amino acids. J gave up 2 bases and V 4 bases, and 7 bases lay outside the gene matches. The CDR3 is CASSSWTSSTYEQYF. The CDR3 bases are TGTGCCAGCAGTTCCTGGACTAGCAGCACCTACGAGCAGTACTTC.

This sequence joins TRBV6-1 and TRBJ2-1; D unresolved. V was pared by 8 bases and J by 4 bases, with 3 bases between. The germline CDR1 and CDR2 sequences are MNHNS and SASEGT. The CDR3 runs 10 residues. Here the CDR3 DNA reads TGTGCCAGCCAGTACAATGAGCAGTTCTTC. This encodes CASQYNEQFF.

V usage is TRBV7-3 and J usage is TRBJ2-5; 8 nucleotides agree with TRBD1. V was pared by 5 bases and J by 5 bases, with 4 bases of the junction left unmatched. Germline V gives CDR1 SGHTA, CDR2 FQGTGA. The CDR3 runs to 13 residues. In DNA, the CDR3 is TGTGCCAGCAGCCCCTACAGGGGGGAGACCCAGTACTTC. Its protein product is CASSPYRGETQYF. Full variable domain (outside the CDR3, taken from reference TRBV7-3 and TRBJ2-5): GAGVSQTPSNKVTEKGKYVELRCDPISGHTALYWYRQSLGQGPEFLIYFQGTGAADDSGLPNDRFFAVRPEGSVSTLKIQRTERGDSAVYLCASSPYRGETQYFGPGTRLLVL.

In its sample, this clone was seen once. CDR3 sequence (DNA): TGCGCCAGCAGGAGCTCGGCTAGCGGGGTGCAGGGGGAGCTGTTTTTT. It is translated as CASRSSASGVQGELFF. The J gene is TRBJ2-2, the V gene TRBV5-1; 9 nucleotides match TRBD2. The CDR3 covers 16 residues. Germline CDR1 is SGHRS and CDR2 is YFSETQ. Trimming took 5 bases from V and 8 from J; bases not matched to a gene: 13.

The rearrangement joins TRBV6-9 to TRBJ2-7; D is perhaps TRBD2 (5 bases). From germline, CDR1 is MNHGY and CDR2 SVAAGI. Trimming took off 0 bases at V and 3 bases at J, with 9 bases between the two ends. CDR3 size: 14 residues. This chain's CDR3 is CASSYSAGRYEQYF. CDR3 nucleotide sequence: TGTGCCAGCAGTTATTCTGCGGGCCGCTACGAGCAGTACTTC.

The rearrangement uses TRBV29-1 and TRBJ2-5; D remains unclear. Germline V gene data show CDR1 as SQVTM and CDR2 as ANQGSEA. Trimming removed 4 bases from V and 1 base from J, with 7 bases in between. This CDR3 spans 12 amino acids. The CDR3 region has the DNA TGCAGCGTTGCTCTCCCCCAAGAGACCCAGTACTTC. The encoded protein is CSVALPQETQYF.

The chain combines TRBV7-9 with TRBJ1-1; D uncertain. The CDR3 length is 13 residues. Trimming removed 3 bases from V and 3 bases from J, with 8 bases in between. Germline V gene data show CDR1 as SEHNR and CDR2 as FQNEAQ (reference sequence). The CDR3 DNA reads as TGTGCCAGCAGCTTTTCAGGCGACACTGAAGCTTTCTTT. Amino acid sequence: CASSFSGDTEAFF.

This chain uses TRBV12-5 with TRBJ2-7; 10 bases match TRBD1. The trim removed 2 bases at V and 3 bases at J, leaving 4 bases unmatched. The CDR3 spans 15 residues. The germline V gene encodes CDR1 LGHNT and CDR2 FRNRAP. The CDR3 sequence: CASGLWDRGFYEQYF. CDR3 in DNA: TGTGCTAGTGGTTTGTGGGACAGGGGTTTCTACGAGCAGTACTTC.

The CDR3 DNA reads as TGTGCCAGCAGTTACGGGCGGCGGGGGAGCTATGGCTACACCTTC. Translated, it gives CASSYGRRGSYGYTF. The J gene is TRBJ1-2, the V gene TRBV6-5, with a weak D call TRBD1 (5 bases). The CDR3 has 15 amino acids. In germline, CDR1 is MNHEY, CDR2 SVGAGI. Trimming cost V 2 bases and J 4 bases, with 14 bases left between them.

The gene calls are TRBV4-1 and TRBJ2-7; the D gene is possibly TRBD2 (6 bases). The CDR3 runs 15 residues. Germline lookup yields CDR1 MGHRA and CDR2 YSYEKL. Trimming cost V 3 bases and J 3 bases, with 15 bases left between them. The CDR3 protein is CASSQGERAFYEQYF. The CDR3 DNA sequence: TGCGCCAGCAGCCAGGGGGAGCGGGCCTTCTACGAGCAGTACTTC.

The chain couples TRBV2 to TRBJ2-7; TRBD2 matches at 10 bases. This CDR3 region has 15 residues. Trimming at V came to 5 bases and at J to 4 bases, leaving 8 bases not matched to a gene. CDR1 is SNHLY, CDR2 FYNNEI, per germline. CDR3 residues: CASSQKAGGPYEQYF. CDR3 in DNA: TGTGCCAGCAGTCAAAAAGCGGGAGGGCCGTACGAGCAGTACTTC.

V usage is TRBV29-1 and J usage is TRBJ2-7; D call uncertain. With 1 base removed from V and 1 base from J, the gap between germline ends came to 8 bases. CDR3 length: 13 residues. The V gene's germline CDR1 is SQVTM and CDR2 ANQGSEA. In DNA form, the CDR3 reads TGCAGCGTTGAAGTAGCCGGGTCCTACGAGCAGTACTTC. This sequence encodes CSVEVAGSYEQYF.

The chain recombines TRBV5-1 with TRBJ2-6; D is undetermined. This CDR3 contains 16 residues. Germline V gene lookup returns CDR1 SGHRS and CDR2 YFSETQ. Deletions cut 0 bases from V and 4 bases from J, with 11 bases between. In nucleotides, the CDR3 is TGCGCCAGCAGCTTGGCCCCCTCTGGCGGGGCCAACGTCCTGACTTTC. Translation: CASSLAPSGGANVLTF.

The genes are TRBV5-1 and TRBJ2-5; D gene unclear. Trimming took 4 bases from V and 4 from J, leaving 11 bases between them. The CDR3 sequence is 13 residues long. The germline gives CDR1 SGHRS, CDR2 YFSETQ. The CDR3 DNA reads TGCGCCAGCAGCCCTGCGATTAGAGAGACCCAGTACTTC. It specifies CASSPAIRETQYF.